This T cell receptor beta chain was found in a study of T cells in Graves' hyperthyroidism and ophthalmopathy. The study, taken as a whole, reports: Ophthalmopathy could be told apart from stable hyperthyroidism with a 13 V-J model.

Uncontrolled infections, other autoimmune diseases, pregnancy or lactation led to exclusion of patients. This clonotype showed up just a few times. Antigen specificity is unknown. Trimming stripped 2 bases from V and 2 bases from J, with 9 bases between. The CDR3 contains 15 residues. Germline V CDR1 and CDR2: MRHNA, SNTAGT. The TCR beta CDR3 regions underwent amplification using RNA transcripts as the source. The TCR CDR3 first-round RT-PCR relied on the HTBI primer set. MiXCR, run by TCRdb on the multiplex PCR reads, gives a single entry per CDR3 protein. This sample carries about 640,000 distinct CDR3 sequences, about a fifth of them seen once, and the ten largest clones take roughly 30%.

The sequence derives from a man aged 25-45 years with Graves' ophthalmopathy. Sequences were obtained from blood. The rearrangement joins TRBV6-4 to TRBJ1-4, with D possibly matching TRBD1 (5 bases). The CDR3 loop reads CASSDTAGTNEKLFF. The CDR3 DNA sequence: TGTGCCAGCAGTGACACGGCAGGGACTAATGAAAAACTGTTTTTT.